These 7 T cell receptor beta chains were all obtained from the same sample, sequenced in a study of cytomegalovirus exposure and HLA in healthy donors. The PCR had 60 Vbeta and 13 Jbeta primers. The protocol was immunoSEQ multiplex PCR, while the TCRdb copy is restricted to in-frame clones and leaves out a portion. The data contain 180,000 or so clones, over 75% of them seen just once; the ten biggest clones take up 1.5% to 2%. Material: PBMCs. These receptors all come from a woman in her 30s in good health and CMV-seronegative.

V is TRBV9 and J is TRBJ2-7; perhaps TRBD1 as D (7 bases). Trimming removed 3 bases from V and 3 bases from J, with 19 bases in between. The CDR3 extends over 16 amino acids. Per the germline V gene, CDR1 is SGDLS and CDR2 is YYNGEE. This CDR3 is CASSEGPAGTDYEQYF. Written as DNA, the CDR3 is TGTGCCAGCAGCGAAGGGCCCGCGGGGACAGACTACGAGCAGTACTTC. Together with reference TRBV9 and TRBJ2-7, the CDR3 gives the full variable domain: DSGVTQTPKHLITATGQRVTLRCSPRSGDLSVYWYQQSLDQGLQFLIQYYNGEERAKGNILERFSAQQFPDLHSELNLSSLELGDSALYFCASSEGPAGTDYEQYFGPGTRLTVT.

V and J are TRBV27 and TRBJ2-7; D unresolved. V lost 2 bases and J 4 bases, leaving 9 bases between the germline ends. Germline V lookup: CDR1 MNHEY, CDR2 SMNVEV (reference sequence). The CDR3 is 13 residues long. CDR3 in amino acids: CASSLAGIYEQYF. The CDR3 DNA reads TGTGCCAGCAGTTTAGCAGGAATATACGAGCAGTACTTC.

The chain couples TRBV30 to TRBJ1-2; the D is unclear. The ends were cut back, 0 bases at V and 4 bases at J, with 6 bases in the middle. The CDR3 is made up of 12 amino acids. The germline gives CDR1 GTSNPN, CDR2 SVGIG (reference sequence). The CDR3 sequence is CAWSVRSYGYTF. As DNA, the CDR3 is TGTGCCTGGAGTGTCCGGAGCTATGGCTACACCTTC.

V gene TRBV18 combines with J gene TRBJ2-7; 8 nucleotides agree with TRBD1. The CDR3 is made up of 16 amino acids. Germline CDR1 and CDR2: KGHSH and LQKENI. Trimming took 3 bases from V and 4 from J; bases not matched to a gene: 11. CDR3 residues: CASSPPGSGGLYEQYF. The CDR3 DNA sequence: TGTGCCAGCTCACCCCCCGGTTCAGGGGGCCTATACGAGCAGTACTTC.

This clone was seen only once. The CDR3 coding sequence is TGTGCCATCAGAATTGGGGGACTAGCGGGGGTGAATGAGCAGTTCTTC. Protein: CAIRIGGLAGVNEQFF. The chain carries TRBV10-3 and TRBJ2-1; 14 nucleotides align to TRBD2. This CDR3 has 16 amino acids. Germline loops: CDR1 ENHRY, CDR2 SYGVKD. V shed 6 bases, J shed 7 bases, and the junction held 8 bases outside the gene matches.

The chain has TRBV29-1 and TRBJ2-7; tentatively, D is TRBD1 (6 bases). Germline values: CDR1 SQVTM, CDR2 ANQGSEA. V lost 6 bases to trimming and J lost 3 bases, with 12 bases between them. This CDR3 spans 12 amino acids. CDR3 sequence reads: CSVQGRGYEQYF. The CDR3 region has the DNA TGCAGCGTACAGGGTAGGGGCTACGAGCAGTACTTC.

V and J are TRBV2 and TRBJ1-1, with 11 bases identical to TRBD1. This CDR3 has 16 amino acids. Germline V gene data show CDR1 as SNHLY and CDR2 as FYNNEI. With 1 base clipped from V and 1 base from J, the junction kept 2 bases outside the gene matches. This chain's CDR3 is CASSEGTGGGNTEAFF. In DNA, the CDR3 is TGTGCCAGCAGTGAAGGGACAGGGGGCGGGAACACTGAAGCTTTCTTT. The full variable domain, its missing parts supplied by reference TRBV2 and TRBJ1-1, is EPEVTQTPSHQVTQMGQEVILRCVPISNHLYFYWYRQILGQKVEFLVSFYNNEISEKSEIFDDQFSVERPDGSNFTLKIRSTKLEDSAMYFCASSEGTGGGNTEAFFGQGTRLTVV.